The 9 T cell receptor beta chains presented below share a single source sample, sequenced in a study of T-cell memory formation after mild COVID-19. TCRdb used MiXCR to reprocess the 5' RACE reads, holding one entry per CDR3 protein. The sample carries 100,000 to 120,000 distinct CDR3 sequences, 18% recorded once. What was sequenced was PBMCs or a T cell subset sorted from them (not recorded which). These TCRs come from a man aged 18 to 29 who had mild COVID-19 (a few samples of this study predate the infection). Cell type and time point are not known.

The chain joins TRBV7-3 to TRBJ2-3; possible D gene TRBD1, 6 bases. Germline CDR1 SGHTA, CDR2 FQGTGA. This CDR3 is built from 14 residues. Trimming removed 3 bases from V and 6 bases from J, with 13 bases in between. CDR3 region: CASSLRQGMDTQYF. The CDR3, as DNA: TGTGCCAGCAGCTTGAGGCAGGGGATGGATACGCAGTATTTT.

This sequence joins TRBV2 and TRBJ2-1, with 7 bases lining up with TRBD2. This CDR3 has 11 residues. CDR1 is SNHLY, CDR2 FYNNEI, per germline. Trimming at V came to 9 bases and at J to 5 bases, leaving 1 base not matched to a gene. The CDR3 here is CARAGDNEQFF. In DNA, the CDR3 is TGTGCCAGGGCGGGAGACAATGAGCAGTTCTTC.

The V and J genes are TRBV12-3 or TRBV12-4 and TRBJ2-7; no clear D gene. The length of the CDR3 is 13 residues. Trimming cost V 1 base and J 2 bases, with 6 bases left between them. The CDR3 DNA follows: TGTGCCAGCAGTTTAGACGGCCCCTACGAGCAGTACTTC. This translates into CASSLDGPYEQYF.

The V gene is TRBV12-3 or TRBV12-4, the J gene TRBJ2-5; 10 bases agree with TRBD1. The CDR3 length is 15 residues. Losses at the gene ends were 3 bases for V and 3 bases for J; bases not matched to a gene: 4. The CDR3 region has the DNA TGTGCCAGCAGTTTCCGGACAGGGGGTAAAGAGACCCAGTACTTC. It encodes CASSFRTGGKETQYF.

Turning to this clonotype: No conserved phenylalanine or tryptophan ends this CDR3, so it is likely a read error. The DNA is left out, because the CDR3 cannot be placed on it with certainty; the CDR3 is given as TCRdb lists it. The V call is TRBV6-5, the J call TRBJ1-4; the table assigns TRBD1, which was not confirmed against the DNA. The CDR3 is 15 residues long, counting both termini. The germline CDR1 and CDR2 sequences are MNHEY and SVGAGI. Here the CDR3 reads CASSYRTASGLFFGS.

This clonotype was found a few times. The chain combines TRBV5-1 with TRBJ2-1; D gene ambiguous. The V end lost 0 bases, the J end lost 6 bases, and 7 bases lay between the germline ends. This CDR3 comprises 13 residues. Germline V gene sequence: CDR1 SGHRS, CDR2 YFSETQ. In DNA, the CDR3 is TGCGCCAGCAGCTTGGGACCAACCAATGAGCAGTTCTTC. Its translation: CASSLGPTNEQFF.

This clonotype was detected only a few times. The chain has TRBV11-2 and TRBJ2-2, with TRBD1 identical over 9 bases. V lost 6 bases and J lost 1; bases outside the gene matches: 6. The CDR3 covers 16 residues. The V gene's germline CDR1 is SGHAT and CDR2 FQNNGV. CDR3 sequence: CASSKRDRVNTGELFF. In DNA form, the CDR3 reads TGTGCCAGCAGTAAAAGGGACAGGGTGAACACCGGGGAGCTGTTTTTT.

This clonotype was found many times. The gene calls are TRBV10-3 and TRBJ2-5, with 8 bases lining up with TRBD1. Germline V CDR1 and CDR2: ENHRY, SYGVKD. V lost 3 bases, J lost 5 bases, and 2 bases stayed unmatched. The length of the CDR3 is 13 residues. The CDR3: CAISDRGRETQYF. Written as DNA, the CDR3 is TGTGCCATCAGTGACAGGGGGCGGGAGACCCAGTACTTC.

The chain recombines TRBV19 with TRBJ2-7; TRBD2 aligns across 8 bases. Germline-derived CDR1 and CDR2 are LNHDA and SQIVND (reference sequence). V lost 5 bases to trimming and J lost 2 bases; unmatched junction nucleotides: 11. The CDR3 is 16 residues long. In DNA form, the CDR3 reads TGTGCCAGTAGTCCCCCGGGGGGGCTCTTCACCTACGAGCAGTACTTC. Its translation: CASSPPGGLFTYEQYF.